These 28 T cell receptor beta chains were all obtained from the same sample, sequenced in a study of blood T cell repertoires in COVID-19. Here immunoSEQ multiplex PCR was the method, and the copy in TCRdb shows in-frame clones only, minus some. Of about 130,000 clones in the sample, under 85% were seen once. Sequencing input: peripheral blood. These receptors came from a woman aged 55-70 years with acute or convalescent COVID-19.

The chain has TRBV19 and TRBJ2-7; D is unclear. Per germline, CDR1 LNHDA and CDR2 SQIVND (reference sequence). There are 13 residues in the CDR3. Between the trimmed V and J ends, which lost 5 bases and 2 bases, there was a span of 10 bases. CDR3 protein: CASSGQATYEQYF. In DNA, the CDR3 is TGTGCCAGTAGTGGGCAGGCCACCTACGAGCAGTACTTC.

V usage is TRBV6-5 and J usage is TRBJ1-2, with D unresolved. The CDR3 spans 14 residues. CDR1 MNHEY and CDR2 SVGAGI come from the germline V gene. Trimming removed 0 bases from V and 8 bases from J, with 13 bases in between. The CDR3 loop is CASSYSGSQGGYTF. As DNA, the CDR3 is TGTGCCAGCAGTTACTCGGGGAGCCAAGGGGGCTACACCTTC.

The genes are TRBV6-1 and TRBJ1-6, with TRBD1 as a possible D gene (5 bases). V lost 4 bases and J lost 6, with 19 bases in between. Germline V gene lookup returns CDR1 MNHNS and CDR2 SASEGT. The CDR3 is 17 amino acids. The CDR3 loop is CASSAMDTRAGNSPLHF. The CDR3, as DNA: TGTGCCAGCAGTGCTATGGACACCCGAGCGGGTAATTCACCCCTCCACTTT.

This sequence joins TRBV27 and TRBJ1-4; a weak D match, TRBD1 (5 bases). The CDR3 extends over 15 amino acids. Trimming stripped 2 bases from V and 6 bases from J, with 13 bases between. Germline values: CDR1 MNHEY, CDR2 SMNVEV (reference sequence). The CDR3 DNA follows: TGTGCCAGCAGTTTAAGGGGCCAGCCCGATGAAAAACTGTTTTTT. It is translated as CASSLRGQPDEKLFF.

Only a few counts were recorded for this clone. The chain has TRBV3-1 (or the pseudogene TRBV3-2) and TRBJ2-2; D gene unclear. This CDR3 has 14 residues. Trimming removed 4 bases from V and 3 bases from J, with 9 bases in between. Germline V gene lookup returns CDR1 LGHDT and CDR2 YNNKEL (reference sequence). The CDR3 sequence is CASSRDTDTGELFF. The CDR3 DNA reads TGTGCCAGCAGCCGAGACACGGACACCGGGGAGCTGTTTTTT.

This rearrangement joins TRBV5-1 to TRBJ2-7, with 9 nucleotides matching TRBD1. Trimming took 0 bases from V and 1 from J; bases not matched to a gene: 2. CDR1 and CDR2 from the germline V gene are SGHRS and YFSETQ. The length of the CDR3 is 15 residues. CDR3: CASSLAGTGSYEQYF. CDR3 DNA: TGCGCCAGCAGCTTGGCCGGGACAGGGTCCTACGAGCAGTACTTC.

This clone was counted between two and nine times. The chain employs TRBV5-6 and TRBJ2-2, with a weak D call TRBD1 (6 bases). This CDR3 comprises 15 residues. Trimming removed 4 bases from V and 5 bases from J, with 15 bases in between. Germline V gives CDR1 SGHDT, CDR2 YYEEEE. The DNA of the CDR3 is TGTGCCAGCAGCCGACGATGGACAGCAACCGGGGAGCTGTTTTTT. Encoded protein: CASSRRWTATGELFF. The full variable domain, its missing parts supplied by reference TRBV5-6 and TRBJ2-2, is DAGVTQSPTHLIKTRGQQVTLRCSPKSGHDTVSWYQQALGQGPQFIFQYYEEEERQRGNFPDRFSGHQFPNYSSELNVNALLLGDSALYLCASSRRWTATGELFFGEGSRLTVL.

This clone was recorded once. This chain connects TRBV29-1 to TRBJ2-7; no clear D. Germline assignment: CDR1 SQVTM and CDR2 ANQGSEA. Trimming removed 0 bases from V and 3 bases from J, with 3 bases in between. CDR3 length: 11 residues. The CDR3 reads CSVEDNYEQYV. CDR3 coding DNA: TGCAGCGTTGAAGATAACTACGAGCAGTACGTC.

This clone is a singleton in its sample. The chain employs TRBV6-6 and TRBJ1-3; a weak D match, TRBD1 (5 bases). CDR3 length: 16 residues. The V gene's germline CDR1 is MNHNY and CDR2 SVGAGI (reference sequence). The V gene lost 8 bases and the J gene lost 1 base, with 18 bases spanning the gap. The CDR3 DNA sequence: TGTGCCAGCGGGGCCAGCTTTTCCACATCTGGAAACACCATATATTTT. This encodes CASGASFSTSGNTIYF.

The chain links TRBV5-1 to TRBJ1-6, with 8 bases lining up with TRBD1. CDR1 SGHRS and CDR2 YFSETQ come from the germline V gene. This CDR3 spans 16 amino acids. The trim removed 4 bases at V and 9 bases at J, leaving 12 bases unmatched. The CDR3 bases are TGCGCCAGCAGCCCTTACGGGACAGGTCTATCTTCACCCCTCCACTTT. This translates into CASSPYGTGLSSPLHF.

Worth noting for this clone: The same CDR3 also results from other DNA sequences found in this sample. The genes are TRBV3-1 (or the pseudogene TRBV3-2) and TRBJ2-1; D might be TRBD1 (6 bases). From germline, CDR1 is LGHDT and CDR2 YNNKEL (reference sequence). The V end was cut by 1 base, the J end by 7 bases, with 11 bases between. This CDR3 is built from 14 residues. CDR3 in DNA: TGTGCCAGCAGCCAAGGGACAGTCAGGAATGAGCAGTTCTTC. Translated: CASSQGTVRNEQFF.

The V and J genes are TRBV7-3 and TRBJ1-1; a possible D gene is TRBD1 (5 bases). Germline CDR1 and CDR2: SGHTA and FQGTGA. The ends were cut back, 5 bases at V and 1 base at J, with 11 bases in the middle. This CDR3 has 14 amino acids. The CDR3 sequence: CASSAGLENTEAFF. DNA for the CDR3: TGTGCCAGCAGCGCAGGGCTGGAGAACACTGAAGCTTTCTTT. Filled out from reference TRBV7-3 and TRBJ1-1, the complete variable domain reads GAGVSQTPSNKVTEKGKYVELRCDPISGHTALYWYRQSLGQGPEFLIYFQGTGAADDSGLPNDRFFAVRPEGSVSTLKIQRTERGDSAVYLCASSAGLENTEAFFGQGTRLTVV.

The chain joins TRBV6-1 to TRBJ1-2; D is perhaps TRBD1 (5 bases). Germline assignment: CDR1 MNHNS and CDR2 SASEGT. CDR3 length: 14 residues. V was trimmed by 0 bases and J by 4 bases, leaving 9 bases between them. CDR3 region: CASSEAQVAYGYTF. CDR3 sequence (DNA): TGTGCCAGCAGTGAAGCACAGGTCGCCTATGGCTACACCTTC.

This chain uses TRBV7-9 with TRBJ1-3; no firm D call. Germline V lookup: CDR1 SEHNR, CDR2 FQNEAQ (reference sequence). The CDR3 spans 14 residues. Trimming removed 5 bases from V and 4 bases from J, with 12 bases in between. The CDR3 nucleotides read TGTGCCAGCAGCCCCCCGGTCTCCGGAAACACCATATATTTT. Its translation: CASSPPVSGNTIYF.

The gene calls are TRBV5-6 and TRBJ1-6, with 8 bases fitting TRBD1. V lost 5 bases to trimming and J lost 14 bases; unmatched junction nucleotides: 12. Germline loops: CDR1 SGHDT, CDR2 YYEEEE. The CDR3 has 14 residues. DNA for the CDR3: TGTGCCAGCAGTCATGGGGACAGGATTTCGACCCTCCACTTT. Encoded protein: CASSHGDRISTLHF.

The chain has TRBV7-2 and TRBJ1-2, with 7 bases lining up with TRBD1. The CDR3 has 15 residues. V shed 5 bases, J shed 8 bases, and the junction held 14 bases outside the gene matches. Germline loops: CDR1 SGHTA, CDR2 FQGNSA. The CDR3: CASSPRKRQGGGYTF. Written as DNA, the CDR3 is TGTGCCAGCAGCCCCCGTAAGCGGCAGGGGGGAGGCTACACCTTC. The full variable domain, with the rest looked up from reference TRBV7-2 and TRBJ1-2, is GAGVSQSPSNKVTEKGKDVELRCDPISGHTALYWYRQSLGQGLEFLIYFQGNSAPDKSGLPSDRFSAERTGGSVSTLTIQRTQQEDSAVYLCASSPRKRQGGGYTFGSGTRLTVV.

V is TRBV12-3 or TRBV12-4 and J is TRBJ2-7, with D possibly TRBD2 on 5 matching bases. The CDR3 extends over 12 amino acids. Trimming stripped 8 bases from V and 3 bases from J, with 11 bases between. The CDR3 sequence: CASCRTRYEQYF. CDR3 nucleotide sequence: TGTGCCAGCTGCAGGACTCGCTACGAGCAGTACTTC.

The J gene is TRBJ2-7, the V gene TRBV5-6, with D possibly being TRBD2 (5 bases). With 1 base removed from V and 4 bases from J, the gap between germline ends came to 18 bases. The CDR3 totals 16 residues. The germline V gene encodes CDR1 SGHDT and CDR2 YYEEEE. As DNA, the CDR3 is TGTGCCAGCAGCTTGTTAGCGAGCGATCTCAAATACGAGCAGTACGTC. As protein: CASSLLASDLKYEQYV.

This clone occurred a few times. J is TRBJ2-3 and V is TRBV19; possibly TRBD2 for D (5 bases). V lost 5 bases, J lost 2 bases, and 11 bases lay in between. The germline CDR1 and CDR2 sequences are LNHDA and SQIVND (reference sequence). The CDR3 consists of 14 residues. This chain's CDR3 is CASSSDFYTDTQYF. The DNA of the CDR3 is TGTGCCAGTAGTTCGGACTTTTACACAGATACGCAGTATTTT.

The rearrangement uses TRBV3-1 (or the pseudogene TRBV3-2) and TRBJ2-3, with D uncertain. Germline V gene data show CDR1 as LGHDT and CDR2 as YNNKEL (reference sequence). CDR3 length equals 14 residues. V lost 1 base to trimming and J lost 9 bases, with 14 bases between them. CDR3 residues: CASSQVARATTQYF. In DNA, the CDR3 is TGTGCCAGCAGCCAAGTGGCTAGAGCAACGACGCAGTATTTT.

This clone was found once. The DNA of the CDR3 is TGCAGCGCAGCAGGGGGTAGCTCCTACGAGCAGTACTTC. This translates into CSAAGGSSYEQYF. This chain joins TRBV29-1 and TRBJ2-7, with TRBD1 identical over 7 bases. Germline lookup yields CDR1 SQVTM and CDR2 ANQGSEA. Unmatched junction bases numbered 6, after V lost 7 bases and J lost 0 bases. This CDR3 is built from 13 residues.

The chain joins TRBV7-3 to TRBJ1-2, with 10 bases that match TRBD1. J was trimmed by 5 bases and V by 2 bases; bases with no gene match: 14. This CDR3 has 18 amino acids. The germline V gene has CDR1 SGHTA and CDR2 FQGTGA. CDR3 bases: TGTGCCAGCAGCTTATCCGCTTTAGGGGGGACAGGGGTGTATGGCTACACCTTC. Translating gives CASSLSALGGTGVYGYTF.

By sample fraction, this clone is medium-sized. DNA for the CDR3: TGCGCCAGCAGCTCTGGACTAGCGGGGGGGCCCACCACCTACAATGAGCAGTTCTTC. Encoded protein: CASSSGLAGGPTTYNEQFF. This sequence joins TRBV5-1 and TRBJ2-1; the match to TRBD2 covers 15 bases. The CDR3 totals 19 residues. The V gene end was trimmed by 3 bases and the J gene end by 2 bases; junction bases not matched to a gene: 9. Germline V gene sequence: CDR1 SGHRS, CDR2 YFSETQ. Variable domain in full (rest from reference TRBV5-1 and TRBJ2-1): KAGVTQTPRYLIKTRGQQVTLSCSPISGHRSVSWYQQTPGQGLQFLFEYFSETQRNKGNFPGRFSGRQFSNSRSEMNVSTLELGDSALYLCASSSGLAGGPTTYNEQFFGPGTRLTVL.

The rearrangement links TRBV5-6 to TRBJ1-2; D ambiguous. CDR1 is SGHDT, CDR2 YYEEEE, per germline. Trimming removed 1 base at V and 2 bases at J, with 6 bases between. The CDR3 covers 13 residues. DNA for the CDR3: TGTGCCAGCAGCTTGACGGAGAACTATGGCTACACCTTC. Its protein product is CASSLTENYGYTF. Complete variable domain (other parts from reference TRBV5-6 and TRBJ1-2): DAGVTQSPTHLIKTRGQQVTLRCSPKSGHDTVSWYQQALGQGPQFIFQYYEEEERQRGNFPDRFSGHQFPNYSSELNVNALLLGDSALYLCASSLTENYGYTFGSGTRLTVV.

CDR3: CASSKGPGRGLYEQYV. CDR3 DNA sequence: TGTGCCAGCAGCAAAGGACCCGGCAGGGGCCTTTACGAGCAGTACGTC. The chain joins TRBV21-1 to TRBJ2-7; the table assigns TRBD1, which was not confirmed against the DNA. TRBV21-1 is recorded as a pseudogene. The CDR3 totals 16 residues.

This sequence joins TRBV5-4 and TRBJ2-1; D unresolved. Trimming stripped 2 bases from V and 2 bases from J, with 11 bases between. Germline V gene lookup returns CDR1 SGHNT and CDR2 YYREEE (reference sequence). The CDR3 has 15 residues. In nucleotides, the CDR3 is TGTGCCAGCAGCTTATCCCAGCGTACCTACAATGAGCAGTTCTTC. It is translated as CASSLSQRTYNEQFF.

The chain has TRBV7-9 and TRBJ1-4; 8 positions agree with TRBD1. CDR3 length: 13 residues. The trim removed 4 bases at V and 7 bases at J, leaving 2 bases unmatched. Per germline, CDR1 SEHNR and CDR2 FQNEAQ (reference sequence). The CDR3 region has the DNA TGTGCCAGCAGCTGGGACAGGCCTGAAAAACTGTTTTTT. Its translation is CASSWDRPEKLFF.

This sequence joins TRBV28 and TRBJ2-5; 7 bases line up with TRBD1. The CDR3 runs 14 residues. The V segment lost 3 bases and the J segment 7 bases; nucleotides outside the gene matches: 8. Germline CDR1 MDHEN, CDR2 SYDVKM. CDR3 nucleotide sequence: TGTGCCAGCAGTTTGCCACAGGGGCCGGGGACCCAGTACTTC. It encodes CASSLPQGPGTQYF. The full variable domain, in which reference TRBV28 and TRBJ2-5 provide the parts outside the CDR3, is DVKVTQSSRYLVKRTGEKVFLECVQDMDHENMFWYRQDPGLGLRLIYFSYDVKMKEKGDIPEGYSVSREKKERFSLILESASTNQTSMYLCASSLPQGPGTQYFGPGTRLLVL.